This T cell receptor (beta chain) was identified in a study of vaccination and CD4 T cells after COVID-19. Study details: The authors exposed cells to overlapping spike peptides derived from SARS-CoV-2, HCoV-NL63, HCoV-OC43 and HCoV-229E.

Oncomine TCR Beta short-read sequencing was applied to DNA from cultured CD4+ T cells. In TCRdb, the PCR reads were re-called with MiXCR into one record per CDR3 protein. The sample has 11,000 or so distinct CDR3 sequences; about 65% are singletons. As for this clonotype: What it recognizes is unknown.

The treatment is: approximately nine-day PBMC culture with coronavirus spike peptide pools or control peptides (ViraFEST assay). The CDR3 covers 14 residues. CDR1 is DFQATT, CDR2 SNEGSKA, per germline (reference sequence). With 5 bases removed from V and 0 bases from J, the gap between germline ends came to 11 bases. The rearrangement joins TRBV20-1 to TRBJ1-5; TRBD1 is a possible D gene (5 bases). Source material: CD4+ T cells from blood, cultured in vitro. The source is a human donor who had recovered from COVID-19. In DNA form, the CDR3 reads TGCAGTGCTGGCCAGGGACCTAGCAATCAGCCCCAGCATTTT. This sequence encodes CSAGQGPSNQPQHF.